Included here is one T cell receptor (beta chain) sequence, with context. The data belong to a study of chemoradiotherapy in HPV16-positive cancers. Sequencing used immunoSEQ multiplex PCR; TCRdb keeps in-frame clones, though not all of them. The table shows about 3,400 clones, with over 80% occurring only once. V lost 3 bases, J lost 3 bases, and 13 bases stayed unmatched. Germline CDR1 and CDR2: LNHDA and SQIVND (reference sequence). The CDR3 spans 17 residues. V is TRBV19 and J is TRBJ2-7; 8 bases match TRBD1. This clonotype was obtained from a human donor with HPV-associated anogenital cancer. Sequenced here: blood, sampled from a patient who underwent chemoradiotherapy. The CDR3 protein is CASSIIGGRGQGYEQYF. CDR3 nucleotides: TGTGCCAGTAGTATTATCGGAGGCAGGGGGCAAGGCTACGAGCAGTACTTC.